Listed here are 8 T cell receptor beta chains from one sample, sequenced in a study of blood T cells in healthy people across ages. PCR was performed a second time for 7 to 11 cycles using a sample-barcoded 5' primer and a J-beta primer mix. A single record per CDR3 protein comes from TCRdb applying MiXCR to the 5' RACE reads. The data hold roughly 900,000 distinct CDR3 sequences, with about 30% observed a single time. The source material was blood. Receptor source: a woman older than 75 in good health.

This clonotype has a count of ten or more. The rearrangement links TRBV7-2 to TRBJ1-2; D is unresolved. Germline CDR1 SGHTA, CDR2 FQGNSA. This CDR3 contains 12 residues. V was pared by 5 bases and J by 7 bases, with 11 bases between. In nucleotides, the CDR3 is TGTGCCAGCAGCGTCGACTGGACTGGCTACACCTTC. This codes for CASSVDWTGYTF.

In this sample, this clonotype turned up many times. The genes are TRBV6-2 or TRBV6-3 and TRBJ2-3; D tentatively reads TRBD1 or TRBD2 (5 bases each). Trimming cost V 5 bases and J 5 bases, with 26 bases left between them. CDR1 is MNHEY and CDR2 is SVGEGT in the germline V gene. The CDR3 sequence is 18 residues long. This CDR3 is CASSQSYPGPLRGDTQYF. The DNA of the CDR3 is TGTGCCAGCAGTCAAAGCTATCCGGGACCCCTGCGTGGAGATACGCAGTATTTT.

This clonotype appeared many times. The genes are TRBV7-2 and TRBJ2-1; 15 bases agree with TRBD2. Germline-derived CDR1 and CDR2 are SGHTA and FQGNSA. The CDR3 has 16 amino acids. V trimming: 1 base; J trimming: 10 bases; junction bases outside the gene matches: 5. The CDR3: CASSLEGTSGGKEQFF. CDR3 coding DNA: TGTGCCAGCAGCTTAGAGGGGACTAGCGGGGGGAAAGAGCAGTTCTTC.

This clonotype came up many times. The genes are TRBV6-5 and TRBJ2-5; 7 bases align to TRBD1. The CDR3 runs 15 residues. J lost 1 base, V lost 2 bases, and 4 bases had no gene match. Germline CDR1 MNHEY, CDR2 SVGAGI. CDR3 in DNA: TGTGCCAGCAGTTACGTAGGGGGCCCCCAAGAGACCCAGTACTTC. It is translated as CASSYVGGPQETQYF.

This clonotype has only a few counts. This may arise from a read error, as a much more abundant clone is one base away. This chain connects TRBV6-5 to TRBJ2-4; tentatively, D is TRBD1 (5 bases). Germline lookup yields CDR1 MNHEY and CDR2 SVGAGI. This CDR3 region has 15 residues. This CDR3 is CVSSRTPSRENIQYF. The DNA of the CDR3 is TGTGTCAGCAGTCGGACACCCTCAAGGGAAAACATTCAGTACTTC.

The chain is built from TRBV3-1 and TRBJ2-3; TRBD2 matches at 10 bases. CDR1 LGHDT and CDR2 YNNKEL come from the germline V gene (reference sequence). The length of the CDR3 is 18 residues. V shed 4 bases, J shed 4 bases, and the junction held 14 bases outside the gene matches. The CDR3 sequence is CASSLSRLAGEPPDTQYF. The CDR3 region has the DNA TGTGCCAGCAGCCTTTCGCGGCTAGCGGGGGAGCCGCCAGATACGCAGTATTTT.

This chain connects TRBV6-2 or TRBV6-3 to TRBJ2-1, with no clear D. The ends were cut back, 8 bases at V and 7 bases at J, with 12 bases in the middle. This CDR3 spans 12 amino acids. The germline V gene has CDR1 MNHEY and CDR2 SVGEGT. The CDR3 here is CASGRDWNEQFF. The CDR3 coding sequence is TGTGCCAGCGGCCGAGACTGGAATGAGCAGTTCTTC.

The chain carries TRBV27 and TRBJ2-1, with TRBD2 matching over 8 bases. Trimming at V came to 4 bases and at J to 9 bases, leaving 8 bases not matched to a gene. The germline CDR1 and CDR2 sequences are MNHEY and SMNVEV (reference sequence). The CDR3 covers 14 residues. The CDR3 loop is CASSSIGGAVEQFF. In DNA form, the CDR3 reads TGTGCCAGCAGTTCCATCGGGGGGGCCGTTGAGCAGTTCTTC.